This TCR beta chain was observed in a study of cytomegalovirus exposure and HLA in healthy donors. Germline CDR1 and CDR2: SGHVS and FQNEAQ. V shed 8 bases and J 3 bases; nucleotides not matched to a gene: 14. This CDR3 has 17 amino acids. Study outcomes and limitations: For most TCR sequences rarity was the rule, although some public TCRs occurred in many donors. Researchers reported that three CMV-associated chains were confirmed in vitro as CMV antigen-specific. It was reportedly the case that the classifier diagnosed cytomegalovirus status with high specificity and sensitivity.

Regarding this clone: The antigen is not known.

TCRdb's copy holds only in-frame clones and misses some; the assay was immunoSEQ multiplex PCR. The table has around 150,000 clones, roughly 92% seen once. The chain uses TRBV7-8 and TRBJ2-2, with 8 bases aligning to TRBD1. The sequence came from a young man in good health and CMV-seronegative. What was sequenced was PBMCs. As DNA, the CDR3 is TGTGCCAGCGGCCCCCGGGACAGGAACATCCACACCGGGGAGCTGTTTTTT. Translated: CASGPRDRNIHTGELFF.